Listed below are T cell receptor beta chains from one sample, sequenced in a study of T cell responses to AZD1222 COVID-19 vaccine. This table comes from immunoSEQ multiplex PCR, and its TCRdb copy is limited to in-frame clones, with some not included. The sample lists some 130,000 clones; over 80% were seen once. The input for sequencing was peripheral blood, taken 28 days after the second AZD1222 dose. Source of these receptors: an adult who received the AZD1222 COVID-19 vaccine. The CDR3 runs from the conserved cysteine through the conserved F or W. A D gene is named only where the DNA matches it firmly. Some rows have no size entry. The others give once, few or many, or a class for an expanded clone.

D | J | V | size | DNA | CDR3
TRBD1 | TRBJ1-3 | TRBV30 | . | TGTGCCTGGAGTCATACAGGGGAAATCTCTGGAAACACCATATATTTT | CAWSHTGEISGNTIYF
. | TRBJ1-6 | TRBV6-5 | . | TGTGCCAGCAGTTACGGGACGGCGAATTCACCCCTCCACTTT | CASSYGTANSPLHF
. | TRBJ1-5 | TRBV18 | . | TGTGCCAGCTCACCACTCGGCGGCACATATAGCAATCAGCCCCAGCATTTT | CASSPLGGTYSNQPQHF
TRBD1 | TRBJ2-7 | TRBV7-2 | . | TGTGCCAGCAGCACCCGGACAGGGGGCACCTACGAGCAGTACTTC | CASSTRTGGTYEQYF
. | TRBJ2-1 | TRBV28 | . | TGTGCCTCCAAAGGGGCGAGGGGGACTTACAAGAATGAGCAGTTCTTC | CASKGARGTYKNEQFF
. | TRBJ2-1 | TRBV11-3 | . | TGTGCCAGCAGCTCGAGGGTCGGGAGTTCCTACAATGAGCAGTTCTTC | CASSSRVGSSYNEQFF
. | TRBJ1-2 | TRBV7-9 | . | TGTGCCAGCAGTCTTCAGGGCGACTATGGCTACACCTTC | CASSLQGDYGYTF
. | TRBJ2-1 | TRBV27 | . | TGTGCCAGCAGTTTTGCCAATGAGCAGTTCTTC | CASSFANEQFF
TRBD1 | TRBJ2-1 | TRBV3-1/TRBV3-2 | . | TGTGCCAGCAGCCAAGTGAGTGGGACAGGGGTGGGGAATGAGCAGTTCTTC | CASSQVSGTGVGNEQFF
. | TRBJ2-7 | TRBV18 | . | TGTGCCAGCTCACCAACACCGGGGTTTCATGGGGAGCAGTACTTC | CASSPTPGFHGEQYF
. | TRBJ1-2 | TRBV7-8 | . | TGTGCCAGCAGCTTAAGGTTCCGGGGCCAAAACTATGGCTACACCTTC | CASSLRFRGQNYGYTF
. | TRBJ1-1 | TRBV28 | . | TGTGCCAGCATACCCGGGGGTCGGGACACTGAAGCTTTCTTT | CASIPGGRDTEAFF
. | TRBJ1-1 | TRBV30 | . | TGTGCCTGGAGTGGGGAGGAGATGAACACTGAAGCTTTCTTT | CAWSGEEMNTEAFF
TRBD2 | TRBJ2-3 | TRBV3-1/TRBV3-2 | . | TGTGCCAGCAGCCCAGAGCGGGGGAGAGGGACAGATACGCAGTATTTT | CASSPERGRGTDTQYF
TRBD1 | TRBJ1-4 | TRBV25-1 | . | TGTGCCAGCAGTGATTATGGACAGGGCTCTTTCGGTAATGAAAAACTGTTTTTT | CASSDYGQGSFGNEKLFF
TRBD2 | TRBJ2-1 | TRBV28 | . | TGTGCCAGCACCCTTTATGGGGGGGGCAATGAGCAGTTCTTC | CASTLYGGGNEQFF
. | TRBJ1-1 | TRBV21-1 | . | TGTGCCAGCAGCCCGTACAGGGTCCCGAACACTGAAGCTTTCTTT | CASSPYRVPNTEAFF
. | TRBJ2-5 | TRBV19 | once | TGTGCCAGTAGTCAGTTCGTAGCAGAGACCCAGTACTTC | CASSQFVAETQYF
TRBD1 | TRBJ2-7 | TRBV28 | . | TGTGCCAGCAGTCCCGACAGGGGTTTTGCCGAGCAGTACTTC | CASSPDRGFAEQYF
. | TRBJ2-2 | TRBV5-1 | . | TGCGCCAGCAGCGAGCAGAACACCGGGGAGCTGTTTTTT | CASSEQNTGELFF
. | TRBJ1-1 | TRBV2 | . | TGTGCCAGCAGTGTTACTCAGGGGAACACTGAAGCTTTCTTT | CASSVTQGNTEAFF
. | TRBJ1-1 | TRBV13 | . | TGTGCCAGCAGCTTACAGAGGATGAACACTGAAGCTTTCTTT | CASSLQRMNTEAFF
. | TRBJ2-5 | TRBV7-9 | . | TGTGCCAGCAGCTTAGCGGGGGGCCAAGAGACCCAGTACTTC | CASSLAGGQETQYF